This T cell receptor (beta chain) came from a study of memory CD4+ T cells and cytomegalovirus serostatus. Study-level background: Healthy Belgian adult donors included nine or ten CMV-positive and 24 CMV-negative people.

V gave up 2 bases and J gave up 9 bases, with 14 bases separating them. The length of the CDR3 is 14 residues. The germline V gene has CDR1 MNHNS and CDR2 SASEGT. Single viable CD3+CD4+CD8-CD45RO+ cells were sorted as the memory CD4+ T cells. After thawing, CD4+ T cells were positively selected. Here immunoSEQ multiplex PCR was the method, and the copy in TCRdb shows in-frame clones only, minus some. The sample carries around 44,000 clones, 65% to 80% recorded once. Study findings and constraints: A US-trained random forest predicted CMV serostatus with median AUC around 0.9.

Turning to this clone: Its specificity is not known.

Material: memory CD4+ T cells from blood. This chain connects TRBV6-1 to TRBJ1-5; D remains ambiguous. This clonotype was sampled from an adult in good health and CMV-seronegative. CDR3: CASSEPLILGPQHF. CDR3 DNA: TGTGCCAGCAGTGAACCCCTAATTCTTGGGCCCCAGCATTTT.